This TCR beta chain was retrieved from a study of blood T cell repertoires in COVID-19. Study summary: The United States, Italy and Spain supplied acute and convalescent COVID-19 samples. In each case, the material was cDNA or gDNA derived from T cells, B-cell-depleted T cells, or PBMCs.

Repertoires were generated with immunoSEQ multiplex PCR, while TCRdb's copy carries only in-frame clones and drops some. The sample carries about 350,000 clones, 85% to 90% recorded once. CDR3 length: 14 amino acids. Germline CDR1 reads KGHDR; CDR2 reads SFDVKD. Trimming removed 4 bases from V and 8 bases from J, with 15 bases in between. The chain recombines TRBV24-1 with TRBJ2-3; perhaps TRBD2 as D (5 bases). Material for sequencing was peripheral blood. The receptor's source is an older woman with COVID-19, enrolled during active disease. Written as DNA, the CDR3 is TGTGCCACCAGTGAGGCAGGAGCAAGCGGTACGCAGTATTTT. This translates into CATSEAGASGTQYF.